The rows below give T cell receptor beta chains drawn from one sample of a study of human T cells and chemical hapten exposure. TCRdb re-called the RACE reads through MiXCR, storing one row per CDR3 protein. Among tens of thousands of distinct CDR3 sequences, 3.5% to 4% were seen once, and the ten largest hold 5.6%. The sample taken for sequencing was whole blood. The receptors shown here come from a human donor in good health. Some clones in this sample may be carry-over from other donors' samples. Both conserved end residues are trimmed from each CDR3. Fields, in order: V gene, J gene, CDR3 protein.

V: TRBV5-5; J: TRBJ2-5; CDR3: ASSLRLYGGGDQETQY
V: TRBV29-1; J: TRBJ1-2; CDR3: SVEAGAGNYGYT
V: TRBV3-1; J: TRBJ2-1; CDR3: ASSQDPGFNEQF
V: TRBV20-1; J: TRBJ2-2; CDR3: SADDRDTYTGELF
V: TRBV6-5; J: TRBJ2-7; CDR3: ASSYYATGMEQY
V: TRBV3-1; J: TRBJ2-1; CDR3: ASSPEPGLVYNEQF
V: TRBV4-1; J: TRBJ2-1; CDR3: ASSQVLTAFNEQF
V: TRBV28; J: TRBJ1-1; CDR3: ASSLLFGGAGRTEAF
V: TRBV20-1; J: TRBJ2-3; CDR3: SVHHGRAGTDTQY
V: TRBV28; J: TRBJ1-3; CDR3: ASSSTGQEGNTIY
V: TRBV20-1; J: TRBJ2-3; CDR3: SAAGTGGWSTDTQY
V: TRBV11-2; J: TRBJ2-5; CDR3: ASSPLWSREGRETQY
V: TRBV5-5; J: TRBJ1-1; CDR3: ASRIRAEAF
V: TRBV5-1; J: TRBJ2-1; CDR3: ASRPTPDLDEQF
V: TRBV29-1; J: TRBJ2-5; CDR3: SVDPVPGKRVETQY
V: TRBV12-3/TRBV12-4; J: TRBJ1-4; CDR3: ASRPRSETNEKLF
V: TRBV29-1; J: TRBJ2-3; CDR3: SALPGGADTQY
V: TRBV29-1; J: TRBJ2-7; CDR3: SVEGRTVYEQY
V: TRBV6-2/TRBV6-3; J: TRBJ1-2; CDR3: ASSYSTSNYGYT
V: TRBV6-5; J: TRBJ1-4; CDR3: AAGERGEKLF
V: TRBV27; J: TRBJ2-7; CDR3: ASSFGGSYEQY
V: TRBV9; J: TRBJ2-1; CDR3: ASSVGVGRSYNEQF
V: TRBV4-1; J: TRBJ1-5; CDR3: ASSQETLTLTDNQPQH
V: TRBV20-1; J: TRBJ2-7; CDR3: SARKGGRTGGEQY
V: TRBV5-1; J: TRBJ2-5; CDR3: ASSLDWSGETQY
V: TRBV20-1; J: TRBJ2-7; CDR3: SARGPGDEQY
V: TRBV15; J: TRBJ1-1; CDR3: ATSRRGVGEAF
V: TRBV7-2; J: TRBJ1-5; CDR3: ASSRDRGRQPQH
V: TRBV20-1; J: TRBJ2-7; CDR3: SASPGTSGSLDEQY
V: TRBV7-9; J: TRBJ2-5; CDR3: ASNRGMAQETQY
V: TRBV6-2/TRBV6-3; J: TRBJ2-3; CDR3: ASSYSTVAGPTDTQY
V: TRBV29-1; J: TRBJ1-1; CDR3: SVYVTGHTEAF
V: TRBV20-1; J: TRBJ2-7; CDR3: SARDRMAGVLYEQY
V: TRBV7-9; J: TRBJ1-2; CDR3: ASSFVGTGNSGGYT
V: TRBV4-1; J: TRBJ2-1; CDR3: ASSPGLAEEHWTGEQF
V: TRBV28; J: TRBJ2-4; CDR3: ASSTSGAGSGKNIQY
V: TRBV5-4; J: TRBJ2-3; CDR3: ASSFRTLATGTDTQY
V: TRBV7-2; J: TRBJ2-1; CDR3: ASSSGGPYNEQF
V: TRBV14; J: TRBJ1-6; CDR3: ASSPAGPSPLH
V: TRBV12-3/TRBV12-4; J: TRBJ2-3; CDR3: ASSFSGRTDTQY
V: TRBV5-1; J: TRBJ2-5; CDR3: ASSRAGTYQETQY
V: TRBV5-1; J: TRBJ2-7; CDR3: ASSLAVAGGVEQY
V: TRBV29-1; J: TRBJ1-2; CDR3: SVEETYGYT
V: TRBV20-1; J: TRBJ2-2; CDR3: SARAAGELF
V: TRBV7-9; J: TRBJ1-1; CDR3: ASSLARGAAQAF
V: TRBV13; J: TRBJ2-7; CDR3: ASSATTSGRGQY
V: TRBV5-1; J: TRBJ1-4; CDR3: ASRTDDSPEKLF
V: TRBV28; J: TRBJ2-3; CDR3: AGRSKNTQY
V: TRBV27; J: TRBJ2-7; CDR3: ASSLLGAGRVVPEQY
V: TRBV29-1; J: TRBJ2-7; CDR3: SVVASGQGVLGTYEQY
V: TRBV28; J: TRBJ2-7; CDR3: ASSSTGTGVYEQY
V: TRBV27; J: TRBJ1-2; CDR3: ASRETGYNGYT
V: TRBV11-1; J: TRBJ1-1; CDR3: ASSLPGWGEAF
V: TRBV19; J: TRBJ1-5; CDR3: ASSYTSIPQPQH